The subject of this entry is one T cell receptor (beta chain). Those enrolled in Seattle joined during active infection and were followed longitudinally afterward. Original analysis: Reference gene primer amplification yielded estimated nucleated cell counts. Sequencing was performed with immunoSEQ multiplex PCR; in TCRdb, only in-frame clones are kept and a portion is missing. The V and J calls and clone size come from that table; D and trimming were worked out from the DNA. This sample has more than 100,000 clones, with around 90% found just once. The sample originates from a study of blood T cell repertoires in COVID-19. Study information: Donors in the United States, Italy and Spain gave samples during acute or convalescent COVID-19.

V shed 2 bases and J shed 3 bases, with 3 bases lying between them. CDR3 length equals 12 residues. Germline lookup yields CDR1 SNHLY and CDR2 FYNNEI. This clonotype was obtained from a woman aged 60-75 years with COVID-19, enrolled during active disease. Sequenced input: peripheral blood. The V call is TRBV2, the J call TRBJ2-3; D unclear. CDR3 bases: TGTGCCAGCAGTGAACTGACAGATACGCAGTATTTT. It translates to CASSELTDTQYF.